Listed below are T cell receptor beta chains from one sample, sequenced in a study of control samples from healthy donors and cancer patients. The repertoire was sequenced with immunoSEQ multiplex PCR; TCRdb's copy has only in-frame clones and lacks some. Of more than 65,000 clones listed, 75% to 90% were seen once; the top ten hold more than 13%. Sequenced: blood. The receptors here all came from a man aged 50 or older in good health. Each CDR3 is given with its conserved first and last residue. A D gene is named only where the DNA matches it firmly. Some rows have no size entry. The others give once, few or many, or a class for an expanded clone.

V gene: TRBV7-8; clone size: NA; J gene: TRBJ2-7; D gene: NA; CDR3 DNA: TGTGCCAGCAGGTATCAAATCTCCTACGAGCAGTACTTC; CDR3 protein: CASRYQISYEQYF
V gene: TRBV6-1; clone size: NA; J gene: TRBJ1-5; D gene: NA; CDR3 DNA: TGTGCCAGCAGTGAAAGGACACTTAGCAATCAGCCCCAGCATTTT; CDR3 protein: CASSERTLSNQPQHF
V gene: TRBV5-1; clone size: once; J gene: TRBJ2-2; D gene: NA; CDR3 DNA: TGCGCCAGCAGCTTCGCGCCCGGGGAGCTGTTTTTT; CDR3 protein: CASSFAPGELFF
V gene: TRBV5-6; clone size: NA; J gene: TRBJ2-1; D gene: TRBD1; CDR3 DNA: TGTGCCAGCAGTTTCGACAGGGTGGTGCAGTTCTTC; CDR3 protein: CASSFDRVVQFF
V gene: TRBV30; clone size: NA; J gene: TRBJ2-1; D gene: TRBD2; CDR3 DNA: TGTGCCTGGAGTGGACTAGCGGGAGTGGATGAGCAGTTCTTC; CDR3 protein: CAWSGLAGVDEQFF
V gene: TRBV24-1; clone size: NA; J gene: TRBJ2-1; D gene: TRBD2; CDR3 DNA: TGTGCCACCAGTGATCTGGGACTAGCGGACAATGAGCAGTTCTTC; CDR3 protein: CATSDLGLADNEQFF
V gene: TRBV7-2; clone size: NA; J gene: TRBJ2-2; D gene: NA; CDR3 DNA: TGTGCCAGCAGCCAGCCCGGTGGCTCCGGGGAGCTGTTTTTT; CDR3 protein: CASSQPGGSGELFF
V gene: TRBV6-2/TRBV6-3; clone size: NA; J gene: TRBJ2-5; D gene: TRBD2; CDR3 DNA: TGTGCCAGCAGTAAATCAATAGCGGGAGTGGGAGAGACCCAGTACTTC; CDR3 protein: CASSKSIAGVGETQYF
V gene: TRBV5-1; clone size: NA; J gene: TRBJ2-2; D gene: NA; CDR3 DNA: TGCGCCAGCAGGGCTCTAGAGACCGGGGAGCTGTTTTTT; CDR3 protein: CASRALETGELFF
V gene: TRBV5-1; clone size: NA; J gene: TRBJ1-2; D gene: NA; CDR3 DNA: TGCGCCAGCAGCTTGGAGGCCGCCGCGGGCTACACCTTC; CDR3 protein: CASSLEAAAGYTF
V gene: TRBV7-6; clone size: NA; J gene: TRBJ2-1; D gene: TRBD1; CDR3 DNA: TGTGCCAGCAGCCAGGGACAGGGACTGGTCAATGAGCAGTTCTTC; CDR3 protein: CASSQGQGLVNEQFF
V gene: TRBV29-1; clone size: NA; J gene: TRBJ2-3; D gene: NA; CDR3 DNA: TGCAGCCCGAGGTCCCCCTCCTCCGATACGCAGTATTTT; CDR3 protein: CSPRSPSSDTQYF
V gene: TRBV10-3; clone size: NA; J gene: TRBJ2-3; D gene: TRBD2; CDR3 DNA: TGTGCCATCAGGTCCGGGACTAGCGGTACAGATACGCAGTATTTT; CDR3 protein: CAIRSGTSGTDTQYF
V gene: TRBV19; clone size: NA; J gene: TRBJ1-1; D gene: NA; CDR3 DNA: TGTGCCAGTAGTACCCGACAGGAGACGATGAACACTGAAGCTTTCTTT; CDR3 protein: CASSTRQETMNTEAFF
V gene: TRBV5-8; clone size: once; J gene: TRBJ2-1; D gene: NA; CDR3 DNA: TGTGCCAGCAGCTTGGGTGTCGGGGGGCGACATGAGCAGTTCTTC; CDR3 protein: CASSLGVGGRHEQFF
V gene: TRBV2; clone size: NA; J gene: TRBJ2-3; D gene: NA; CDR3 DNA: TGTGCCACCAGTGGGGGGCTGGGAGATACGCAGTATTTT; CDR3 protein: CATSGGLGDTQYF
V gene: TRBV7-2; clone size: NA; J gene: TRBJ1-4; D gene: NA; CDR3 DNA: TGTGCCAGCAGCGTAGGACACCAAGCTAATGAAAAACTGTTTTTT; CDR3 protein: CASSVGHQANEKLFF
V gene: TRBV5-6; clone size: NA; J gene: TRBJ2-1; D gene: TRBD2; CDR3 DNA: TGTGCCAGCAGCGCCCTAGCGGGAGCAGTCTACAATGAGCAGTTCTTC; CDR3 protein: CASSALAGAVYNEQFF
V gene: TRBV4-1; clone size: NA; J gene: TRBJ2-5; D gene: TRBD2; CDR3 DNA: TGCGCCAGCAGCCGCACGGGTAGCGGGAGGGAAGAGACCCAGTACTTC; CDR3 protein: CASSRTGSGREETQYF
V gene: TRBV29-1; clone size: NA; J gene: TRBJ2-3; D gene: NA; CDR3 DNA: TGCAGCGTTGAAGATGGCAGCAGCACAGATACGCAGTATTTT; CDR3 protein: CSVEDGSSTDTQYF
V gene: TRBV6-5; clone size: once; J gene: TRBJ1-2; D gene: NA; CDR3 DNA: TGTGCCAGCAGTTACGGGGTTGGTGGCTACACCTTC; CDR3 protein: CASSYGVGGYTF
V gene: TRBV7-9; clone size: NA; J gene: TRBJ1-1; D gene: NA; CDR3 DNA: TGTGCCAGCAGCGACGGGGTACTACCTCCTAATGAAGCTTTCTTT; CDR3 protein: CASSDGVLPPNEAFF
V gene: TRBV28; clone size: NA; J gene: TRBJ1-2; D gene: NA; CDR3 DNA: TGTGCCAGCAGTTTAATTGGGCTGGGTGACTATGGCTACACCTTC; CDR3 protein: CASSLIGLGDYGYTF
V gene: TRBV19; clone size: NA; J gene: TRBJ2-7; D gene: NA; CDR3 DNA: TGTGCCAGTAGTATAGTAGGCAGAAGCTCCTACGAGCAGTACTTC; CDR3 protein: CASSIVGRSSYEQYF
V gene: TRBV5-1; clone size: NA; J gene: TRBJ2-5; D gene: NA; CDR3 DNA: TGCGCCAGCAGCTTGGATGGGGGCAGGGCAGTCCAGACCCAGTACTTC; CDR3 protein: CASSLDGGRAVQTQYF
V gene: TRBV4-3; clone size: once; J gene: TRBJ1-5; D gene: NA; CDR3 DNA: TGCGCCAGCAGCCGGGGGCCGAATCAGCCCCAGCATTTT; CDR3 protein: CASSRGPNQPQHF
V gene: TRBV28; clone size: once; J gene: TRBJ1-2; D gene: TRBD1; CDR3 DNA: TGTGCCAGCAGTTTGGATAGCACAGGGGGCTATGGCTACACCTTC; CDR3 protein: CASSLDSTGGYGYTF
V gene: TRBV7-2; clone size: NA; J gene: TRBJ2-1; D gene: TRBD1; CDR3 DNA: TGTGCCAGCAGCCCAAGGACAGGGGCCTCCTACAATGAGCAGTTCTTC; CDR3 protein: CASSPRTGASYNEQFF
V gene: TRBV11-3; clone size: few; J gene: TRBJ2-5; D gene: NA; CDR3 DNA: TGTGCCAGCAGCTTCCCCCAGCGGATAGGGGGGGAGACCCAGTACTTC; CDR3 protein: CASSFPQRIGGETQYF
V gene: TRBV30; clone size: NA; J gene: TRBJ1-3; D gene: NA; CDR3 DNA: TGTGCCTGGAGACAGCGAAACACCATATATTTT; CDR3 protein: CAWRQRNTIYF
V gene: TRBV2; clone size: NA; J gene: TRBJ1-1; D gene: NA; CDR3 DNA: TGTGTCCTCGGACAGGAAGCTTTCTTT; CDR3 protein: CVLGQEAFF
V gene: TRBV4-1; clone size: NA; J gene: TRBJ2-7; D gene: TRBD2; CDR3 DNA: TGCGCCAGCAGCCAAGATCTACTAGCGCGGACCTACGAGCAGTACTTC; CDR3 protein: CASSQDLLARTYEQYF
V gene: TRBV5-1; clone size: once; J gene: TRBJ1-1; D gene: NA; CDR3 DNA: TGCGCCAGCAGCAAGCTGGACAGTCGGCTCACTGAAGCTTTCTTT; CDR3 protein: CASSKLDSRLTEAFF
V gene: TRBV19; clone size: NA; J gene: TRBJ2-1; D gene: NA; CDR3 DNA: TGTGCCAGTAGTACTCGGGTCCTATACAATGAGCAGTTCTTC; CDR3 protein: CASSTRVLYNEQFF
V gene: TRBV6-1; clone size: NA; J gene: TRBJ2-3; D gene: NA; CDR3 DNA: TGTGCCAGCAGTGATCGGGGAAATACGGGGACAGATACGCAGTATTTT; CDR3 protein: CASSDRGNTGTDTQYF
V gene: TRBV30; clone size: NA; J gene: TRBJ2-3; D gene: TRBD2; CDR3 DNA: TGTGCCTGGAGCCGAGGACTAGCGGGACCCACAGATACGCAGTATTTT; CDR3 protein: CAWSRGLAGPTDTQYF
V gene: TRBV2; clone size: NA; J gene: TRBJ2-5; D gene: TRBD2; CDR3 DNA: TGTGCCAGCACGAGCGGGAGCCCGACGCAAGAGACCCAGTACTTC; CDR3 protein: CASTSGSPTQETQYF
V gene: TRBV3-1/TRBV3-2; clone size: NA; J gene: TRBJ1-6; D gene: NA; CDR3 DNA: TGTGCCAGCGGGACGGTCCATAGCTCCTATAATTCACCCCTCCACTTT; CDR3 protein: CASGTVHSSYNSPLHF
V gene: TRBV27; clone size: NA; J gene: TRBJ2-1; D gene: TRBD2; CDR3 DNA: TGTGCCAGCAGTTCTGGGGGTGAGGCGGGAGCCTACAATGAGCAGTTCTTC; CDR3 protein: CASSSGGEAGAYNEQFF